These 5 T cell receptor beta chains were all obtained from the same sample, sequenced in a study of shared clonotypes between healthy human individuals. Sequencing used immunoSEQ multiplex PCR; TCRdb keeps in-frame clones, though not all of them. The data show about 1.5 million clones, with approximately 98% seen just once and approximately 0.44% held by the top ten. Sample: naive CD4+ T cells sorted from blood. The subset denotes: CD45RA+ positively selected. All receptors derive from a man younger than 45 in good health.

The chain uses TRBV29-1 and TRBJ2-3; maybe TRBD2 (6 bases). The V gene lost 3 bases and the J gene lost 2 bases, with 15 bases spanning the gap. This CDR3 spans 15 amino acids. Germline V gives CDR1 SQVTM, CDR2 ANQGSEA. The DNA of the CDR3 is TGCAGCGTTGAGCCTCTAGCGAGAGACACAGATACGCAGTATTTT. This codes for CSVEPLARDTDTQYF.

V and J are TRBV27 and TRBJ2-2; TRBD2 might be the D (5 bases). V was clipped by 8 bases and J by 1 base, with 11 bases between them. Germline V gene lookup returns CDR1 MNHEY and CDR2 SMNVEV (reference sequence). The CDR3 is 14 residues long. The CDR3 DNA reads TGTGCCAGCTCCCTGAGGGAGAACACCGGGGAGCTGTTTTTT. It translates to CASSLRENTGELFF.

The CDR3 is CATSLRQAGNQPQHF. CDR3 nucleotide sequence: TGTGCCACCAGCTTGAGACAGGCCGGGAATCAGCCCCAGCATTTT. The genes are TRBV15 and TRBJ1-5; TRBD1 might be the D (6 bases). CDR1 is LNHNV, CDR2 YYDKDF, per germline (reference sequence). CDR3 length equals 15 residues. V was clipped by 5 bases and J by 4 bases, with 15 bases between them.

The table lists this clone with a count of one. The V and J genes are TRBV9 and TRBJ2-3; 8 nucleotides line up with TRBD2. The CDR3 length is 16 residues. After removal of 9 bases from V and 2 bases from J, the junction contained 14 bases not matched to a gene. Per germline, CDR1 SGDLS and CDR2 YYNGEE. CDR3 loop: CATSPRAGGVTDTQYF. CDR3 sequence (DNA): TGTGCCACCTCCCCGCGGGCGGGAGGAGTCACAGATACGCAGTATTTT. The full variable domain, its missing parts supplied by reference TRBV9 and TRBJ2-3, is DSGVTQTPKHLITATGQRVTLRCSPRSGDLSVYWYQQSLDQGLQFLIQYYNGEERAKGNILERFSAQQFPDLHSELNLSSLELGDSALYFCATSPRAGGVTDTQYFGPGTRLTVL.

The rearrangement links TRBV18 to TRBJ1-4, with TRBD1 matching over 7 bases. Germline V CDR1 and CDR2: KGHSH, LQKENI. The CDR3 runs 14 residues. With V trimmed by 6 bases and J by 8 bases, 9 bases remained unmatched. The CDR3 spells CASSTGRDEEKLFF. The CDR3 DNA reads TGTGCCAGCTCGACAGGGCGGGACGAAGAAAAACTGTTTTTT.